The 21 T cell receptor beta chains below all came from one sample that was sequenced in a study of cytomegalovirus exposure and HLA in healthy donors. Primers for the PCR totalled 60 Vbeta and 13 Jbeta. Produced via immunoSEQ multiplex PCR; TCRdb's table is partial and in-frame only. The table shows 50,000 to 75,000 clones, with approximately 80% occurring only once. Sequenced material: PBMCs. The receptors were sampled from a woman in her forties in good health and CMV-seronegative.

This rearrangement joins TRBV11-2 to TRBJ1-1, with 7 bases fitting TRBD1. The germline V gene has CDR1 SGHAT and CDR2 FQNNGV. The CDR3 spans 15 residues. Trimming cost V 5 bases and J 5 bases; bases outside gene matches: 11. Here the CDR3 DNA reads TGTGCCAGCAGCACCAACAGGGGAGAAGAAACTGAAGCTTTCTTT. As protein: CASSTNRGEETEAFF.

CDR3 protein: CASSVQGLSNQPQHF. CDR3 nucleotide sequence: TGTGCCAGCAGTGTGCAGGGACTTAGCAATCAGCCCCAGCATTTT. The chain is built from TRBV6-1 and TRBJ1-5, with a tentative D call TRBD1 (5 bases). The germline V gene encodes CDR1 MNHNS and CDR2 SASEGT. Deletions cut 4 bases from V and 0 bases from J, with 10 bases between. CDR3 length equals 15 residues.

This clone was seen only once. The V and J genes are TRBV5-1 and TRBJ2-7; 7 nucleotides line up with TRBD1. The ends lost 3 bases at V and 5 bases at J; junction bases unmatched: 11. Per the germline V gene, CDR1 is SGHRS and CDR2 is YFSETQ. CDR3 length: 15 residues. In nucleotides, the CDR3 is TGCGCCAGCAGCTCGGACAGGATTCGAGGGGACGAGCAGTACTTC. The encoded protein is CASSSDRIRGDEQYF.

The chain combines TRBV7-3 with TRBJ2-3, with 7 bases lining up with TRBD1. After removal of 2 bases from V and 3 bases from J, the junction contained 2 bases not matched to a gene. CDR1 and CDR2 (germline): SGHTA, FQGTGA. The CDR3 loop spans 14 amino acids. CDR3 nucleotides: TGTGCCAGCAGCTTAGAGGGGGCAACAGATACGCAGTATTTT. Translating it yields CASSLEGATDTQYF. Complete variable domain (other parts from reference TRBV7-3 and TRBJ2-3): GAGVSQTPSNKVTEKGKYVELRCDPISGHTALYWYRQSLGQGPEFLIYFQGTGAADDSGLPNDRFFAVRPEGSVSTLKIQRTERGDSAVYLCASSLEGATDTQYFGPGTRLTVL.

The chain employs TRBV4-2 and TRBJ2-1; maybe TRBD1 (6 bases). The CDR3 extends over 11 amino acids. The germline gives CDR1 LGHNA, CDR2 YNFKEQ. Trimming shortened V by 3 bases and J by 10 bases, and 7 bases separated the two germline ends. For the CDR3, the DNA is TGTGCCAGCAGCCAGAGGGGGGAGCAGTTCTTC. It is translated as CASSQRGEQFF.

For the CDR3, the DNA is TGTGCCAGCAGCTTGGCGGACAGATACGAGCAGTACTTC. Protein: CASSLADRYEQYF. J is TRBJ2-7 and V is TRBV5-6; a weak D match, TRBD1 (6 bases). This CDR3 contains 13 residues. The germline V and J ends were trimmed by 0 bases and 4 bases, with 8 bases remaining between them. Germline V lookup: CDR1 SGHDT, CDR2 YYEEEE.

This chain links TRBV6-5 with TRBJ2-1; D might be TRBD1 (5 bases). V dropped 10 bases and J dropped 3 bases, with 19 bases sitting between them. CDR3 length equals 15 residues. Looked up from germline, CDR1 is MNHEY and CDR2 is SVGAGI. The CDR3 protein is CATQTQGTYYNEQFF. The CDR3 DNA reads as TGTGCCACCCAAACCCAGGGAACTTACTACAATGAGCAGTTCTTC.

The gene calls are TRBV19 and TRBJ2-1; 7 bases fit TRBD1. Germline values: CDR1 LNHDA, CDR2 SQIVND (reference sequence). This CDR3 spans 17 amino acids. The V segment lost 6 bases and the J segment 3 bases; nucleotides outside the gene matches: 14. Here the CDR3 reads CASSAWTGRPIYNEQFF. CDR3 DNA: TGTGCCAGTAGCGCCTGGACAGGTAGGCCTATCTACAATGAGCAGTTCTTC.

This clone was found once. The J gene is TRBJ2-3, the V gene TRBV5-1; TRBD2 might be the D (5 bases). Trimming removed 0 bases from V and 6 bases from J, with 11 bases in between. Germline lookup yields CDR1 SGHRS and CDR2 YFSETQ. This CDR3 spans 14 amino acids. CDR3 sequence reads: CASSLGLAWDTQYF. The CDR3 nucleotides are TGCGCCAGCAGCTTGGGTCTAGCCTGGGATACGCAGTATTTT.

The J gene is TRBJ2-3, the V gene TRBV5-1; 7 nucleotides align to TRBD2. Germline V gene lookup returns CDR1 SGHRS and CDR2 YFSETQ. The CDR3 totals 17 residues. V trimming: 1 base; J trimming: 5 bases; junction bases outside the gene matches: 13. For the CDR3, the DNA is TGCGCCAGCAGCTTGAGAGGGGCTAGCGGTAGGGGAGATACGCAGTATTTT. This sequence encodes CASSLRGASGRGDTQYF.

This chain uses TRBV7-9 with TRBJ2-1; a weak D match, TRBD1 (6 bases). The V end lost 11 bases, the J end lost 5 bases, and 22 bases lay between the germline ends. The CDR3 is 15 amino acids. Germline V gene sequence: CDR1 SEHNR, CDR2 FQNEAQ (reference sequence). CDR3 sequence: CALGNWGQGDNEQFF. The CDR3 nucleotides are TGTGCCTTGGGAAACTGGGGGCAGGGAGACAATGAGCAGTTCTTC. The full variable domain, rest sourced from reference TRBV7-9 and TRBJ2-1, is DTGVSQNPRHKITKRGQNVTFRCDPISEHNRLYWYRQTLGQGPEFLTYFQNEAQLEKSRLLSDRFSAERPKGSFSTLEIQRTEQGDSAMYLCALGNWGQGDNEQFFGPGTRLTVL.

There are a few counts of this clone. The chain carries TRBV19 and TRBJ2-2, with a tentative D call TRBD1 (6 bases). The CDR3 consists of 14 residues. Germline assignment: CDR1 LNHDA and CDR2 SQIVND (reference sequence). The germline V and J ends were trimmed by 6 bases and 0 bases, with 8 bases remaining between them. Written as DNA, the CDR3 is TGTGCCAGTAGGGACAGTGCGAACACCGGGGAGCTGTTTTTT. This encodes CASRDSANTGELFF.

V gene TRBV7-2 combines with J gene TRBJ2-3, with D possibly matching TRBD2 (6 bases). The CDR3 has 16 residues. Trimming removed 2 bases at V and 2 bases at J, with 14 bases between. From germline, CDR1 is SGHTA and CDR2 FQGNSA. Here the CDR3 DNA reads TGTGCCAGCAGCTTAACACCCGGACTAAACACAGATACGCAGTATTTT. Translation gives CASSLTPGLNTDTQYF.

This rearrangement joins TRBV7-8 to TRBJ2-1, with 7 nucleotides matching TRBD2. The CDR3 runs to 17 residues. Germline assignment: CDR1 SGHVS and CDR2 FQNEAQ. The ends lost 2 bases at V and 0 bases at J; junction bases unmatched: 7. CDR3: CASSLMASGSSYNEQFF. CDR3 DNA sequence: TGTGCCAGCAGCTTAATGGCTAGCGGCAGCTCCTACAATGAGCAGTTCTTC.

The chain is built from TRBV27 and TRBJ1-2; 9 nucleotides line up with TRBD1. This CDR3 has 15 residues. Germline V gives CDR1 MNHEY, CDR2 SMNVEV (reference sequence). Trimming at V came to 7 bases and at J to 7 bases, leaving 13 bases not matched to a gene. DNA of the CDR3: TGTGCCAGCACCCCAAGGTTGGGACAGGGCGGTGGCTACACCTTC. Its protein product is CASTPRLGQGGGYTF.

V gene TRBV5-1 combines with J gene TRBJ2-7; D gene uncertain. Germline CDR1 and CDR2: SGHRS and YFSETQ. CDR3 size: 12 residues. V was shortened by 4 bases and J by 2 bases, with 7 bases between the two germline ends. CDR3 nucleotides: TGCGCCAGCAGCCCTACGACCTACGAGCAGTACTTC. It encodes CASSPTTYEQYF. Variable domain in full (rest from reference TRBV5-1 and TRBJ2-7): KAGVTQTPRYLIKTRGQQVTLSCSPISGHRSVSWYQQTPGQGLQFLFEYFSETQRNKGNFPGRFSGRQFSNSRSEMNVSTLELGDSALYLCASSPTTYEQYFGPGTRLTVT.

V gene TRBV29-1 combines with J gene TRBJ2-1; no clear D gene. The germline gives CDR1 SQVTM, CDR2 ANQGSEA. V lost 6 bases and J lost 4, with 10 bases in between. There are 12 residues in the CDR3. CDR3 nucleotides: TGCAGCGTAGCCGGTCCATACAATGAGCAGTTCTTC. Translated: CSVAGPYNEQFF.

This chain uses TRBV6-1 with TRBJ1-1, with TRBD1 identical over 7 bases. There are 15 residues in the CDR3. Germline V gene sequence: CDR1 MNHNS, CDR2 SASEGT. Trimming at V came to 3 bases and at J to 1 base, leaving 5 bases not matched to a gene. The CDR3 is CASSERGPTNTEAFF. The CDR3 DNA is TGTGCCAGCAGTGAGAGGGGGCCTACGAACACTGAAGCTTTCTTT.

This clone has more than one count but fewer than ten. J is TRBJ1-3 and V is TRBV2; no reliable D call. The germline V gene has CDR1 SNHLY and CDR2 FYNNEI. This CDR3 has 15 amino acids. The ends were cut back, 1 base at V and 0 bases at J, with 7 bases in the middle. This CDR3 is CASSEGRRSGNTIYF. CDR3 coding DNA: TGTGCCAGCAGTGAAGGCAGGCGCTCTGGAAACACCATATATTTT.

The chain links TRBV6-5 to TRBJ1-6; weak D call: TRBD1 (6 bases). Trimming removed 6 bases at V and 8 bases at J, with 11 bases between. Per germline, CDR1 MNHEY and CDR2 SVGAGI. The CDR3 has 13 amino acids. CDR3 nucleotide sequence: TGTGCCAGCAGGGACAGCGGAGATTCACCCCTCCACTTT. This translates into CASRDSGDSPLHF.

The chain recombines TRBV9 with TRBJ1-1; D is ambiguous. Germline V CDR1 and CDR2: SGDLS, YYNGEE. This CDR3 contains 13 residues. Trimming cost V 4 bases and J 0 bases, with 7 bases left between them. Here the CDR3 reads CASSSDLNTEAFF. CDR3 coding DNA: TGTGCCAGCAGCTCGGACTTGAACACTGAAGCTTTCTTT.